Each of the 27 T cell receptor beta chains below was sequenced from the same sample in a study of cytotoxic CD8 clonotypes in ibrutinib-treated CLL. The protocol was immunoSEQ multiplex PCR, while the TCRdb copy is restricted to in-frame clones and leaves out a portion. Found here are about 140,000 clones, approximately 80% of them singletons; the top ten hold 28%. The specimen was PBMCs, collected after 12 months of ibrutinib treatment. The receptors shown here come from a human donor with chronic lymphocytic leukemia.

The chain employs TRBV19 and TRBJ2-3, with 7 bases lining up with TRBD2. V dropped 5 bases and J dropped 3; count of bases not matched to a gene: 8. Germline CDR1 is LNHDA and CDR2 is SQIVND (reference sequence). The CDR3 spans 15 residues. CDR3 nucleotides: TGTGCCAGTAGTTTCTGGGAGGGGACGACAGATACGCAGTATTTT. Its translation is CASSFWEGTTDTQYF.

The CDR3 DNA reads as TGTGCCAGCAGTTTACTGGACGGAGGGAGCAGGTCGGCCCAGCATTTT. It codes for CASSLLDGGSRSAQHF. The chain recombines TRBV28 with TRBJ1-5; no clear D gene. The length of the CDR3 is 16 residues. Trimming cost V 2 bases and J 11 bases, with 22 bases left between them. Germline V CDR1 and CDR2: MDHEN, SYDVKM.

The CDR3 is CASSIGAGEPQHF. CDR3 sequence (DNA): TGTGCCAGCAGCATAGGGGCCGGTGAGCCCCAGCATTTT. The genes are TRBV7-2 and TRBJ1-5; possibly TRBD1 for D (5 bases). The germline CDR1 and CDR2 sequences are SGHTA and FQGNSA. CDR3 length equals 13 residues. V was cut by 5 bases and J by 8 bases, with 13 bases left in between.

The chain joins TRBV27 to TRBJ2-7; D remains ambiguous. The CDR3 is 13 amino acids. V was cut by 2 bases and J by 8 bases, with 13 bases left in between. The germline V gene encodes CDR1 MNHEY and CDR2 SMNVEV (reference sequence). CDR3: CASSLSSASQQYF. The CDR3 region has the DNA TGTGCCAGCAGTTTAAGTTCAGCCAGTCAGCAGTACTTC.

This clone was seen a handful of times. The junction differs from germline at one of its ends, possibly a read error. This chain connects TRBV30 to TRBJ1-1, with D unclear. Germline CDR1 and CDR2: GTSNPN and SVGIG (reference sequence). The CDR3 contains 11 residues. The CDR3 region is CARSENTEAFF. The CDR3 region has the DNA TGTGCCCGGAGTGAGAACACTGAAGCTTTCTTT.

V gene TRBV4-1 combines with J gene TRBJ1-2; D ambiguous. The CDR3 sequence is 16 residues long. The germline V gene encodes CDR1 MGHRA and CDR2 YSYEKL. Trimming took 0 bases from V and 6 from J, leaving 17 bases between them. DNA for the CDR3: TGCGCCAGCAGCCAAGATTCCAGCGGACTCCTCGATGGCTACACCTTC. Amino acids: CASSQDSSGLLDGYTF.

V gene TRBV27 combines with J gene TRBJ2-5, with 9 bases that match TRBD1. The CDR3 is made up of 13 amino acids. V dropped 5 bases and J dropped 9; count of bases not matched to a gene: 7. Germline assignment: CDR1 MNHEY and CDR2 SMNVEV (reference sequence). CDR3 sequence (DNA): TGTGCCAGCAGTCGTTGGACAGGGGAATCCCAGTACTTC. The encoded protein is CASSRWTGESQYF.

The chain recombines TRBV5-1 with TRBJ2-3; D is perhaps TRBD1 or TRBD2 (5 bases each). CDR3 length equals 13 residues. Germline-derived CDR1 and CDR2 are SGHRS and YFSETQ. The V gene lost 5 bases and the J gene lost 3 bases, with 10 bases spanning the gap. CDR3: CASRGPSTDTQYF. The CDR3 bases are TGCGCCAGCAGGGGACCCTCGACAGATACGCAGTATTTT.

The chain recombines TRBV13 with TRBJ1-4; D remains ambiguous. CDR1 PRHDT and CDR2 FYEKMQ come from the germline V gene (reference sequence). V was pared by 5 bases and J by 4 bases, with 5 bases between. The CDR3 is made up of 12 amino acids. The CDR3 region has the DNA TGTGCCAGCAGCCCTTATAATGAAAAACTGTTTTTT. The encoded protein is CASSPYNEKLFF.

The gene calls are TRBV27 and TRBJ1-5; 7 bases align to TRBD1. Germline V gene data show CDR1 as MNHEY and CDR2 as SMNVEV (reference sequence). Trimming cost V 5 bases and J 1 base; bases outside gene matches: 8. The CDR3 contains 16 residues. The CDR3 reads CASSPLRGPSNQPQHF. As DNA, the CDR3 is TGTGCCAGCAGTCCGCTGAGGGGGCCGAGCAATCAGCCCCAGCATTTT.

This sequence joins TRBV11-1 and TRBJ2-7; TRBD1 matches 7 bases. Per germline, CDR1 SGHAT and CDR2 FQDESV (reference sequence). There are 12 residues in the CDR3. Losses at the gene ends were 4 bases for V and 12 bases for J; bases not matched to a gene: 9. The CDR3 bases are TGTGCCAGCAGCTCGGACAGGTTGGGACGGTACTTC. Protein product: CASSSDRLGRYF. The full variable domain, completed using reference TRBV11-1 and TRBJ2-7, is EAEVAQSPRYKITEKSQAVAFWCDPISGHATLYWYRQILGQGPELLVQFQDESVVDDSQLPKDRFSAERLKGVDSTLKIQPAELGDSAMYLCASSSDRLGRYFGPGTRLTVT.

The CDR3 sequence is CASRGTGSIEQYF. The CDR3 bases are TGTGCCAGCAGGGGGACAGGGTCCATCGAGCAGTACTTC. The chain carries TRBV28 and TRBJ2-7; 9 nucleotides align to TRBD1. The germline gives CDR1 MDHEN, CDR2 SYDVKM. V lost 6 bases, J lost 6 bases, and 6 bases stayed unmatched. The CDR3 is 13 residues long.

The V call is TRBV19, the J call TRBJ2-1; 7 bases align to TRBD1. The CDR3 spans 15 residues. The germline V gene encodes CDR1 LNHDA and CDR2 SQIVND (reference sequence). With V trimmed by 0 bases and J by 7 bases, 6 bases remained unmatched. The CDR3 protein is CASSIDLSRGNEQFF. DNA for the CDR3: TGTGCCAGTAGTATAGATCTGAGCAGGGGGAATGAGCAGTTCTTC.

This sequence joins TRBV4-1 and TRBJ1-5; weak D call: TRBD1 (5 bases). Germline values: CDR1 MGHRA, CDR2 YSYEKL. The CDR3 consists of 17 residues. Trimming removed 1 base from V and 2 bases from J, with 15 bases in between. The CDR3 reads CASSQVPFSGGNQPQHF. In DNA form, the CDR3 reads TGCGCCAGCAGCCAAGTTCCATTCTCGGGGGGCAATCAGCCCCAGCATTTT.

CDR3 loop: CASSPSGPRTTEAFF. The CDR3 region has the DNA TGCGCCAGCAGCCCCTCCGGTCCGAGAACCACTGAAGCTTTCTTT. The V call is TRBV4-1, the J call TRBJ1-1; no definite D call. Germline V CDR1 and CDR2: MGHRA, YSYEKL. V lost 4 bases to trimming and J lost 4 bases, with 16 bases between them. The CDR3 runs 15 residues.

The rearrangement links TRBV5-1 to TRBJ2-2, with D perhaps matching TRBD1 (6 bases). The CDR3 has 16 residues. CDR1 and CDR2 from the germline V gene are SGHRS and YFSETQ. V was shortened by 0 bases and J by 2 bases, with 11 bases between the two germline ends. CDR3 sequence reads: CASSLVPGTNTGELFF. CDR3 in DNA: TGCGCCAGCAGCTTGGTTCCGGGGACAAACACCGGGGAGCTGTTTTTT.

The chain joins TRBV19 to TRBJ2-7, with 13 bases matching TRBD2. The trim removed 10 bases at V and 0 bases at J, leaving 9 bases unmatched. Germline CDR1 LNHDA, CDR2 SQIVND (reference sequence). The CDR3 consists of 16 residues. CDR3 DNA sequence: TGTGCCACCAGTACTAGCGGGAGGGAACACTCCTACGAGCAGTACTTC. This sequence encodes CATSTSGREHSYEQYF.

The V and J genes are TRBV7-2 and TRBJ2-7, with D tentatively TRBD1 (6 bases). Germline V gene data show CDR1 as SGHTA and CDR2 as FQGNSA. Trimming took 5 bases from V and 5 from J, leaving 19 bases between them. This CDR3 region has 15 residues. CDR3 coding DNA: TGTGCCAGCAGCCAATCGACAGGAGCTCTCCACGAGCAGTACTTC. Translation gives CASSQSTGALHEQYF.

V usage is TRBV19 and J usage is TRBJ2-5, with 12 bases fitting TRBD2. Germline V CDR1 and CDR2: LNHDA, SQIVND (reference sequence). The length of the CDR3 is 15 residues. J lost 4 bases, V lost 5 bases, and 5 bases had no gene match. CDR3 sequence reads: CASSLLAGGPETQYF. In DNA form, the CDR3 reads TGTGCCAGTAGTCTGCTAGCGGGGGGGCCAGAGACCCAGTACTTC.

The chain has TRBV18 and TRBJ2-3, with 11 bases aligning to TRBD2. CDR3 length: 16 amino acids. Germline lookup yields CDR1 KGHSH and CDR2 LQKENI. V shed 3 bases and J 6 bases; nucleotides not matched to a gene: 8. In DNA form, the CDR3 reads TGTGCCAGCTCACCCGTAGCGGGAGGGCCGGGGGATACGCAGTATTTT. Protein sequence: CASSPVAGGPGDTQYF.

This sequence joins TRBV7-9 and TRBJ2-7, with 7 bases that match TRBD1. There are 14 residues in the CDR3. V trimming: 5 bases; J trimming: 5 bases; junction bases outside the gene matches: 9. Germline loops: CDR1 SEHNR, CDR2 FQNEAQ (reference sequence). In nucleotides, the CDR3 is TGTGCCAGCAGCCACCAGACAGGGTCCAACGAGCAGTACTTC. It codes for CASSHQTGSNEQYF.

In this sample, this clone turned up once. Other DNA sequences in this sample translate to the same CDR3. The rearrangement links TRBV6-5 to TRBJ2-7; the D gene is possibly TRBD2 (5 bases). This CDR3 has 14 amino acids. Trimming took off 0 bases at V and 1 base at J, with 7 bases between the two ends. CDR1 MNHEY and CDR2 SVGAGI come from the germline V gene. This CDR3 reads CASSYSRGSYEQYF. CDR3 in DNA: TGTGCCAGCAGTTACTCTCGGGGTTCCTACGAGCAGTACTTC.

This clone has more than one count but fewer than ten. The chain employs TRBV9 and TRBJ1-2; D is undetermined. CDR1 is SGDLS, CDR2 YYNGEE, per germline. V dropped 0 bases and J dropped 7 bases, with 4 bases sitting between them. The CDR3 length is 11 residues. The DNA of the CDR3 is TGTGCCAGCAGCGTAGATGGTGGCTACACCTTC. It specifies CASSVDGGYTF.

This sequence joins TRBV19 and TRBJ1-6; D is unresolved. Germline assignment: CDR1 LNHDA and CDR2 SQIVND (reference sequence). The germline V and J ends were trimmed by 3 bases and 8 bases, with 11 bases remaining between them. This CDR3 has 14 amino acids. Here the CDR3 reads CASSIRGTDSPLHF. Written as DNA, the CDR3 is TGTGCCAGTAGTATTCGGGGAACGGATTCACCCCTCCACTTT.

The rearrangement joins TRBV7-9 to TRBJ2-2; no firm D call. CDR1 SEHNR and CDR2 FQNEAQ come from the germline V gene (reference sequence). This CDR3 comprises 15 residues. Trimming removed 5 bases at V and 1 base at J, with 11 bases between. The CDR3 spells CASSHPLLNTGELFF. For the CDR3, the DNA is TGTGCCAGCAGCCATCCACTCCTGAACACCGGGGAGCTGTTTTTT.

The chain is built from TRBV25-1 and TRBJ1-2; no definite D call. Trimming removed 6 bases from V and 2 bases from J, with 13 bases in between. This CDR3 has 14 amino acids. Germline lookup yields CDR1 MGHDK and CDR2 SYGVNS. The CDR3 spells CASRGFGENYGYTF. The CDR3 region has the DNA TGTGCCAGCAGGGGTTTCGGGGAAAACTATGGCTACACCTTC.

The chain couples TRBV30 to TRBJ2-5; possible D gene TRBD2, 5 bases. V dropped 2 bases and J dropped 5 bases, with 12 bases sitting between them. This CDR3 is built from 13 residues. Germline values: CDR1 GTSNPN, CDR2 SVGIG (reference sequence). The CDR3 region is CAWSITRGETQYF. The CDR3 region has the DNA TGTGCCTGGAGTATAACTAGAGGGGAGACCCAGTACTTC. Using reference TRBV30 and TRBJ2-5 for the parts outside the CDR3, the full variable domain is SQTIHQWPATLVQPVGSPLSLECTVEGTSNPNLYWYRQAAGRGLQLLFYSVGIGQISSEVPQNLSASRPQDRQFILSSKKLLLSDSGFYLCAWSITRGETQYFGPGTRLLVL.